This section outlines one T cell receptor beta chain sequence together with its context. Its specificity is not known. Unrecorded immune exposures were likely, despite nominal health at sampling. The data belong to a study of cytomegalovirus exposure and HLA in healthy donors. Both 60 Vbeta primers and 13 Jbeta primers went into the PCR. Clones were sequenced by immunoSEQ multiplex PCR, and TCRdb holds only the in-frame ones, with some missing. The table has about 190,000 clones, around 81% seen once. The CDR3 runs to 15 residues. Germline V gene data show CDR1 as SNHLY and CDR2 as FYNNEI. The V and J ends lost 4 bases and 5 bases, in that order; junction bases with no gene match: 4. Findings and limits, study-wide: According to the study, 160 or so TCR beta chains were cytomegalovirus-associated. The CMV antigen specificity of a few CMV-associated chains was confirmed through in vitro analysis.

Sequencing was done on a sample of PBMCs. The chain is built from TRBV2 and TRBJ2-2, with TRBD2 matching 10 bases. This receptor was identified in a woman aged 45-60 years in good health and CMV-seropositive. The CDR3 DNA reads as TGTGCCAGCAGTGGGAAGCGGGGGGGAACCGGGGAGCTGTTTTTT. It translates to CASSGKRGGTGELFF.